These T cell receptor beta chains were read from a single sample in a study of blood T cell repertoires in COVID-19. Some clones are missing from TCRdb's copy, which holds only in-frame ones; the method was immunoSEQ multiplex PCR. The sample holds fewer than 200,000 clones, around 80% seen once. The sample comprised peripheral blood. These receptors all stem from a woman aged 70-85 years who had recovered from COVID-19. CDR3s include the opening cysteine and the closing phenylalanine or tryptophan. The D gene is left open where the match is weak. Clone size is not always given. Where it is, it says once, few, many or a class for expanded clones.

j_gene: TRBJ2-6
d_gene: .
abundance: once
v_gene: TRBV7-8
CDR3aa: CASAARTTSGANVLTF
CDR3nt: TGTGCCAGCGCGGCCAGAACAACCTCTGGGGCCAACGTCCTGACTTTC

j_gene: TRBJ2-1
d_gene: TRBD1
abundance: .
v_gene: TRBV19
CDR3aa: CASRTGYDEQFF
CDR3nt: TGTGCCAGCCGGACAGGGTACGATGAGCAGTTCTTC

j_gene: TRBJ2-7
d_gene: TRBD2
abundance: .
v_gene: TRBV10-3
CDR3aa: CAISGSGSSYEQYF
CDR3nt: TGTGCCATCAGTGGTAGCGGGAGCTCCTACGAGCAGTACTTC

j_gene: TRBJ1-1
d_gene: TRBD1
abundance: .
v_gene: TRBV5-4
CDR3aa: CASSLPGQGTSEAFF
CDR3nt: TGTGCCAGCAGCTTGCCGGGACAGGGGACCTCTGAAGCTTTCTTT

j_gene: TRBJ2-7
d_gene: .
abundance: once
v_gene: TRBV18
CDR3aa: CASSLTDYEQYF
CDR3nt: TGTGCCAGCTCACTTACAGACTACGAGCAGTACTTC

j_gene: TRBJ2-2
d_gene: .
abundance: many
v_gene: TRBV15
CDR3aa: CATSRGRNTGELFF
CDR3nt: TGTGCCACCAGCAGAGGCAGGAACACCGGGGAGCTGTTTTTT

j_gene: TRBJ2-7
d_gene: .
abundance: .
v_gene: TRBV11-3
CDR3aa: CASSLGVRGNSYEQYF
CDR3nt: TGTGCCAGCAGCTTGGGGGTCCGCGGGAACTCCTACGAGCAGTACTTC

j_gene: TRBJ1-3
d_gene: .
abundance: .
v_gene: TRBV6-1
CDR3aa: CASSDTREPNTIYF
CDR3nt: TGTGCCAGCAGTGATACGCGGGAGCCAAACACCATATATTTT

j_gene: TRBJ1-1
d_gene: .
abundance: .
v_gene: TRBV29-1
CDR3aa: CSVELWGRDTEAFF
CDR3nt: TGCAGCGTTGAGCTCTGGGGGAGGGACACTGAAGCTTTCTTT

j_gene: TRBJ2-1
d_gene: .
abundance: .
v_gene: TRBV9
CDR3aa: CASTRRGRESYNEQFF
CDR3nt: TGTGCCAGCACCCGAAGGGGGCGGGAATCCTACAATGAGCAGTTCTTC

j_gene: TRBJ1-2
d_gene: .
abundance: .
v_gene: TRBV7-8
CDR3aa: CASSLGAGLRQFYGYTF
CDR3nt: TGTGCCAGCAGCTTAGGCGCGGGGCTGCGCCAGTTCTATGGCTACACCTTC

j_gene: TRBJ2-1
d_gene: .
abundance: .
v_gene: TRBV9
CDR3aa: CASSVGGRRSGDNEQFF
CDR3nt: TGTGCCAGCAGCGTAGGGGGGCGGCGGAGTGGAGACAATGAGCAGTTCTTC

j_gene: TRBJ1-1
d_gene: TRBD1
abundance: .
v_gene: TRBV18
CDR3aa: CASSRPGTGVNTEAFF
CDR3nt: TGTGCCAGCTCACGGCCAGGGACAGGGGTGAACACTGAAGCTTTCTTT

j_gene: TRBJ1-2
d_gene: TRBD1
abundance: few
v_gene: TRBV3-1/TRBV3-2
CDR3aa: CASSWGQGAYGYTF
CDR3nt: TGTGCCAGCAGCTGGGGACAGGGAGCTTATGGCTACACCTTC

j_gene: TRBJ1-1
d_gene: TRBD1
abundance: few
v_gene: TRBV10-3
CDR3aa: CAISEAGQGGPNTEAFF
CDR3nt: TGTGCCATCAGTGAGGCGGGACAGGGGGGACCGAACACTGAAGCTTTCTTT

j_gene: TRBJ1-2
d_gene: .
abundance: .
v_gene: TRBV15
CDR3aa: CATNPVGGNYGYTF
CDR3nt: TGTGCCACTAACCCCGTGGGGGGGAACTATGGCTACACCTTC

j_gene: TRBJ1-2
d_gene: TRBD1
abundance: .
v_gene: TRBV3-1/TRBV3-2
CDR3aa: CASSRDRGRGYTF
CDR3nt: TGTGCCAGCAGCCGGGACAGGGGCCGTGGCTACACCTTC

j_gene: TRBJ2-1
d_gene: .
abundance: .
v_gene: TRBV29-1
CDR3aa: CSALPAGRVGQFF
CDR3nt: TGCAGCGCCCTTCCGGCGGGAAGGGTGGGGCAGTTCTTC

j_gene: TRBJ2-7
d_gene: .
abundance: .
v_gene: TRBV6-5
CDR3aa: CASSSREIPYEQYF
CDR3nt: TGTGCCAGCAGTTCGCGAGAGATCCCCTACGAGCAGTACTTC

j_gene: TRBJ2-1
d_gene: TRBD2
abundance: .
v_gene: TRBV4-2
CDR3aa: CASTLGERGAREQFF
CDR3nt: TGTGCCAGCACCCTCGGGGAGCGGGGGGCACGTGAGCAGTTCTTC

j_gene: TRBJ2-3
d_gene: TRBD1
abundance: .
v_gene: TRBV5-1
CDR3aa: CASSWGTARTDTQYF
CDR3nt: TGCGCCAGCAGCTGGGGGACAGCCAGGACAGATACGCAGTATTTT

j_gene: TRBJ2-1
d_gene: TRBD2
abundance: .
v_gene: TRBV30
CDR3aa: CAWSSSSGGAANEQFF
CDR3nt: TGTGCCTGGAGTTCCTCGAGCGGGGGGGCGGCCAATGAGCAGTTCTTC

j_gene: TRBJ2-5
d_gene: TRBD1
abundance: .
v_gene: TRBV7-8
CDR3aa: CASSRDSPGAQYF
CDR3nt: TGTGCCAGCAGCCGGGACAGCCCAGGGGCCCAGTACTTC

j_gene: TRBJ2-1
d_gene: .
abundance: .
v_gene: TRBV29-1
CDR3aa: CSVDPSSSYNEQFF
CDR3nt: TGCAGCGTTGACCCGTCTAGCTCCTACAATGAGCAGTTCTTC

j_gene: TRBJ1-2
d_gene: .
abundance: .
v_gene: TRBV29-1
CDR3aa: CSGRPAGNYGYTF
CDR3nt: TGCAGCGGCCGCCCGGCAGGGAACTATGGCTACACCTTC

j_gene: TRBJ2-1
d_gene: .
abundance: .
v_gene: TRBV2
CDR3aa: CASHSGPAGYNEQFF
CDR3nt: TGTGCCAGCCACTCGGGTCCCGCGGGCTACAATGAGCAGTTCTTC

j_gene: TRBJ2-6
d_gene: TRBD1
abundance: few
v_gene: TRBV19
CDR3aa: CASTGQGTGGVLTF
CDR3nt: TGTGCCAGTACGGGACAGGGGACAGGAGGCGTCCTGACTTTC

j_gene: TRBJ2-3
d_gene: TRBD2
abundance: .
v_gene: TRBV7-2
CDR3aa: CASSLAWGGTSARTDTQYF
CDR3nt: TGTGCCAGCAGCTTAGCCTGGGGGGGGACTAGCGCCCGCACAGATACGCAGTATTTT

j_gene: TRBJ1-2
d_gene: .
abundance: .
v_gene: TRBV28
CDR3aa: CASSPGGGRGYGYTF
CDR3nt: TGTGCCAGCAGTCCCGGGGGGGGGCGCGGCTATGGCTACACCTTC

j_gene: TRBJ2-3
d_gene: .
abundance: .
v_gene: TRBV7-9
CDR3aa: CASSLRGSTDTQYF
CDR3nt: TGTGCCAGCAGCTTACGGGGGAGCACAGATACGCAGTATTTT

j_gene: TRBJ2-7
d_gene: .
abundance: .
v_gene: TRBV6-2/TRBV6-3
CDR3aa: CASTPRQGIHEQYF
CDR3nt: TGTGCCAGCACCCCTCGGCAGGGCATCCACGAGCAGTACTTC

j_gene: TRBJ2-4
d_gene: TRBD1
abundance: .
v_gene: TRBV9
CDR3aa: CASSAEIRDRGKNIQYF
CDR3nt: TGTGCCAGCAGCGCCGAAATTAGGGACAGGGGAAAAAACATTCAGTACTTC

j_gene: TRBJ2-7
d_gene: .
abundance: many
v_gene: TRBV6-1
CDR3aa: CASSDLGEGSSYEQYF
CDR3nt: TGTGCCAGCAGTGATCTGGGAGAAGGAAGCTCCTACGAGCAGTACTTC

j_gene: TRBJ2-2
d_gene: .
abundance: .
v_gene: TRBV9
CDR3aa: CASSAHPAGELFF
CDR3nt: TGTGCCAGCAGCGCCCACCCAGCCGGGGAGCTGTTTTTT

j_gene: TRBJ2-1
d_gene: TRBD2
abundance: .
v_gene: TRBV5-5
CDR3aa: CASTPGTRGRDEQFF
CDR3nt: TGTGCCAGCACCCCCGGGACTAGGGGTCGGGATGAGCAGTTCTTC

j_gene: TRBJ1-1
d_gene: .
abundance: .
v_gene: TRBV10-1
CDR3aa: CASSESRGWNTEAFF
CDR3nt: TGCGCCAGCAGTGAGTCCCGGGGTTGGAACACTGAAGCTTTCTTT

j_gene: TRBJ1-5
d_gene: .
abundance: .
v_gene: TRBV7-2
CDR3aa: CASSPGGSDRQADQPQHF
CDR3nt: TGTGCCAGCAGCCCGGGGGGGAGCGACAGGCAGGCGGATCAGCCCCAGCATTTT

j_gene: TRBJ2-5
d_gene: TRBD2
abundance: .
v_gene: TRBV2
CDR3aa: CASSAKRGSETQYF
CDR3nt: TGTGCCAGCAGTGCAAAGCGGGGGAGCGAGACCCAGTACTTC

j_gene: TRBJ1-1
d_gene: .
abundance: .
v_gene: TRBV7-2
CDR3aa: CASSLGRVPGGYAEAFF
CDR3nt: TGTGCCAGCAGCTTAGGGCGGGTGCCCGGCGGGTACGCTGAAGCTTTCTTT

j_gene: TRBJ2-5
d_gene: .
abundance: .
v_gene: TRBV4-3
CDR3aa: CASSQGAQETQYF
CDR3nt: TGCGCCAGCAGCCAAGGGGCCCAAGAGACCCAGTACTTC

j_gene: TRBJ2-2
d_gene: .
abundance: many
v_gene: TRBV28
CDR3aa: CASSPPFWRENTGELFF
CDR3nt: TGTGCCAGCAGTCCCCCCTTTTGGCGGGAGAACACCGGGGAGCTGTTTTTT

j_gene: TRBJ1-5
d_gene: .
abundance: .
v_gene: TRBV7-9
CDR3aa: CASSLGWRGGNQPQHF
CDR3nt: TGTGCCAGCAGCTTGGGGTGGCGGGGTGGTAATCAGCCCCAGCATTTT

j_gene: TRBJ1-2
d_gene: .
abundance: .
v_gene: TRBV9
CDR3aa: CASSVLGANYGYTF
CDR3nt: TGTGCCAGCAGCGTCCTAGGAGCTAACTATGGCTACACCTTC

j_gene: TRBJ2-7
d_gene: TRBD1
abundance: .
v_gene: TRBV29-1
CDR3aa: CSATDGTGAYEQYF
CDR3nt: TGCAGCGCAACAGACGGCACAGGGGCCTACGAGCAGTACTTC

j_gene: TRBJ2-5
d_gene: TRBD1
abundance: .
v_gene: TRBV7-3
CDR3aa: CASSLGQGETQYF
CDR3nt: TGTGCCAGCAGCCTCGGACAGGGGGAGACCCAGTACTTC

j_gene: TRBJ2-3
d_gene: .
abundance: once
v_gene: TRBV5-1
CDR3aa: CASSWGAGPTTDTQYF
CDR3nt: TGCGCCAGCAGCTGGGGTGCGGGACCGACCACAGATACGCAGTATTTT

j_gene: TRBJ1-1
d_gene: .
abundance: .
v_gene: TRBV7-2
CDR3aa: CASSLAREAFF
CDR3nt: TGTGCCAGCAGCTTAGCGCGGGAAGCTTTCTTT

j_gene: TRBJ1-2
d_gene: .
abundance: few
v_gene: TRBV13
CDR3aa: CASSLQGNYGYTF
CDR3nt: TGTGCCAGCAGCTTACAGGGGAACTATGGCTACACCTTC

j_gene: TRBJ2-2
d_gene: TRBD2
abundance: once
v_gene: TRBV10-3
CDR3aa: CAISDGLAGATGELFF
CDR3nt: TGTGCCATCAGTGACGGGCTAGCGGGGGCCACCGGGGAGCTGTTTTTT

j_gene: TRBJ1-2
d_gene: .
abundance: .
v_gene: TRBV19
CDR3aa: CASSHGGAPHYGYTF
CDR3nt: TGTGCCAGTAGCCACGGGGGGGCACCGCACTATGGCTACACCTTC

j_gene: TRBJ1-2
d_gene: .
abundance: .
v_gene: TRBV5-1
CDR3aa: CASSSSTGTSNYGYTF
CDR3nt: TGCGCCAGCAGCTCCTCTACCGGGACATCTAACTATGGCTACACCTTC

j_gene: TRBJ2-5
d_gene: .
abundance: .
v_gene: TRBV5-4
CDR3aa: CASSPGYQETQYF
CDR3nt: TGTGCCAGCAGCCCGGGGTACCAAGAGACCCAGTACTTC

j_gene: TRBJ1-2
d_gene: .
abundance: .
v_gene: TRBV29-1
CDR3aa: CSVQKGDYGYTF
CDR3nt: TGCAGCGTCCAAAAGGGGGACTATGGCTACACCTTC

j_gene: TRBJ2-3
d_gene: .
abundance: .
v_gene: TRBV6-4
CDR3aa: CASTWAPGNTQYF
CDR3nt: TGTGCCAGCACTTGGGCCCCGGGAAATACGCAGTATTTT

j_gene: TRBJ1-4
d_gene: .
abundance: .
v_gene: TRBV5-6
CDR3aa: CASSLAYRGEKLFF
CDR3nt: TGTGCCAGCAGCTTGGCCTACCGAGGGGAAAAACTGTTTTTT

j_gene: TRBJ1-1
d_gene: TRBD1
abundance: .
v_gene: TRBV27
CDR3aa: CASSLGGGQGADTEAFF
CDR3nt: TGTGCCAGCAGTCTAGGGGGAGGCCAGGGGGCCGACACTGAAGCTTTCTTT

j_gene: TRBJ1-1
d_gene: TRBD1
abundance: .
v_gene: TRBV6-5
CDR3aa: CASSPTGWPEAFF
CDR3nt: TGTGCCAGCAGCCCGACAGGGTGGCCTGAAGCTTTCTTT

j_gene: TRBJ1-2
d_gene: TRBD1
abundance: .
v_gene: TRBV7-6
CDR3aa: CASSSRPGGGNYGYTF
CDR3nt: TGTGCCAGCAGCTCACGCCCAGGGGGAGGTAACTATGGCTACACCTTC